The 32 T cell receptor beta chains given below trace back to one sample, sequenced in a study of blood T cell repertoires in COVID-19. Produced via immunoSEQ multiplex PCR; TCRdb's table is partial and in-frame only. This table holds approximately 290,000 clones, approximately 85% found once. Sequenced material: peripheral blood. These receptors were collected from a human donor with COVID-19, enrolled during active disease. The donor label of this sample is uncertain.

The chain couples TRBV19 to TRBJ2-3, with TRBD2 matching over 7 bases. The V and J ends lost 4 bases and 1 base, in that order; junction bases with no gene match: 5. CDR1 LNHDA and CDR2 SQIVND come from the germline V gene (reference sequence). The CDR3 runs to 15 residues. CDR3 in amino acids: CASSTPGGGTDTQYF. CDR3 bases: TGTGCCAGTAGTACCCCGGGGGGTGGCACAGATACGCAGTATTTT.

This clone was observed a few times. CDR3 bases: TGTGCCAGCAGTTTATGGGGGGGGCGAATGAACACTGAAGCTTTCTTT. Translation: CASSLWGGRMNTEAFF. The J gene is TRBJ1-1, the V gene TRBV27; D is perhaps TRBD1 (6 bases). The V gene's germline CDR1 is MNHEY and CDR2 SMNVEV (reference sequence). Trimming pared 1 base from V and 0 bases from J, leaving 12 bases between. The CDR3 consists of 16 residues.

The chain joins TRBV30 to TRBJ2-3; D is possibly TRBD2 (6 bases). Germline loops: CDR1 GTSNPN, CDR2 SVGIG (reference sequence). This CDR3 spans 15 amino acids. The V gene lost 5 bases and the J gene lost 2 bases, with 17 bases spanning the gap. Written as DNA, the CDR3 is TGTGCCTGGGCCCCTCTAGCGCAACCCACAGATACGCAGTATTTT. Protein: CAWAPLAQPTDTQYF.

The chain combines TRBV7-3 with TRBJ2-1; 8 bases are a match to TRBD2. V shed 4 bases and J 6 bases; nucleotides not matched to a gene: 5. The CDR3 contains 14 residues. CDR1 and CDR2 from the germline V gene are SGHTA and FQGTGA. CDR3 in DNA: TGTGCCAGCAGCTCGACGGGGGGGAGCAATGAGCAGTTCTTC. Protein sequence: CASSSTGGSNEQFF.

The CDR3 sequence: CASSPETSGSKETQYF. The CDR3 DNA follows: TGTGCCAGCAGCCCAGAGACTAGCGGGAGCAAGGAGACCCAGTACTTC. The V call is TRBV7-9, the J call TRBJ2-5; 12 positions match TRBD2. Germline-derived CDR1 and CDR2 are SEHNR and FQNEAQ (reference sequence). Unmatched junction bases numbered 9, after V lost 5 bases and J lost 5 bases. The CDR3 extends over 16 amino acids.

V is TRBV28 and J is TRBJ2-5; 9 bases match TRBD2. The CDR3 contains 17 residues. Unmatched junction bases numbered 13, after V lost 3 bases and J lost 5 bases. CDR1 MDHEN and CDR2 SYDVKM come from the germline V gene. The CDR3 DNA follows: TGTGCCAGCAGTTTGGGGCTAGCGGGAAGGGCTGGGGAGACCCAGTACTTC. It encodes CASSLGLAGRAGETQYF.

The chain recombines TRBV19 with TRBJ1-1, with D perhaps matching TRBD1 (5 bases). Germline CDR1 and CDR2: LNHDA and SQIVND (reference sequence). The germline V and J ends were trimmed by 5 bases and 3 bases, with 7 bases remaining between them. The length of the CDR3 is 12 residues. DNA for the CDR3: TGTGCCAGTAGTCCCAGGGACACTGAAGCTTTCTTT. This sequence encodes CASSPRDTEAFF.

V gene TRBV6-5 combines with J gene TRBJ1-1; 7 bases agree with TRBD1. Germline trimming cut 6 bases from V and 3 bases from J; bases unmatched to any gene: 7. CDR1 is MNHEY, CDR2 SVGAGI, per germline. This CDR3 is built from 14 residues. The CDR3 nucleotides read TGTGCCAGCAGCCAAATTACAGGGGACACTGAAGCTTTCTTT. Translation: CASSQITGDTEAFF.

J is TRBJ2-6 and V is TRBV6-6, with TRBD1 as a possible D gene (6 bases). The V end was cut by 5 bases, the J end by 4 bases, with 12 bases between. The CDR3 is made up of 15 amino acids. Germline loops: CDR1 MNHNY, CDR2 SVGAGI (reference sequence). The CDR3 DNA is TGTGCCAGCAGTACCGACAGGAGCGGGGCCAACGTCCTGACTTTC. Translated: CASSTDRSGANVLTF.

The chain joins TRBV19 to TRBJ1-1; no clear D. From germline, CDR1 is LNHDA and CDR2 SQIVND (reference sequence). This CDR3 region has 15 residues. Trimming cost V 1 base and J 4 bases, with 13 bases left between them. CDR3 loop: CASSIVKIEGTEAFF. CDR3 bases: TGTGCCAGTAGTATAGTTAAAATCGAGGGCACTGAAGCTTTCTTT.

The rearrangement links TRBV21-1 to TRBJ2-3; no check of the table's D call, TRBD2, against the DNA was made. TRBV21-1 is a pseudogene locus. This CDR3 is built from 18 residues. CDR3: CASSKGSLAGPRPDTQYF. The CDR3 DNA follows: TGTGCCAGCAGCAAGGGGTCGCTAGCGGGACCGAGGCCAGATACGCAGTATTTT.

This clone appeared once. This sequence joins TRBV7-9 and TRBJ1-1, with 8 bases matching TRBD1. J lost 3 bases, V lost 5 bases, and 5 bases had no gene match. In germline, CDR1 is SEHNR, CDR2 FQNEAQ (reference sequence). The CDR3 contains 14 residues. In DNA, the CDR3 is TGTGCCAGCAGCCTCAGGGGGCAGGACACTGAAGCTTTCTTT. This sequence encodes CASSLRGQDTEAFF.

The rearrangement joins TRBV11-2 to TRBJ1-2; 10 bases match TRBD1. The J segment lost 5 bases and the V segment lost 6 bases, leaving 15 bases of the junction unmatched. Germline assignment: CDR1 SGHAT and CDR2 FQNNGV. The CDR3 runs 17 residues. CDR3 in amino acids: CASSLRGGQGELYGYTF. CDR3 sequence (DNA): TGTGCCAGCAGTCTCCGCGGCGGACAGGGGGAACTTTATGGCTACACCTTC.

The rearrangement uses TRBV5-4 and TRBJ2-5, with 7 bases aligning to TRBD2. V lost 2 bases and J lost 4; bases outside the gene matches: 2. The CDR3 is made up of 13 amino acids. The germline V gene has CDR1 SGHNT and CDR2 YYREEE (reference sequence). The CDR3 sequence: CASSFAGAETQYF. The CDR3 DNA follows: TGTGCCAGCAGCTTCGCGGGAGCAGAGACCCAGTACTTC.

J is TRBJ1-1 and V is TRBV6-5; D is possibly TRBD1 (5 bases). Germline CDR1 is MNHEY and CDR2 is SVGAGI. This CDR3 region has 14 residues. With 8 bases removed from V and 7 bases from J, the gap between germline ends came to 20 bases. The CDR3 protein is CASCRADVVGEAFF. As DNA, the CDR3 is TGTGCCAGCTGCAGGGCCGATGTGGTAGGTGAAGCTTTCTTT.

This chain uses TRBV28 with TRBJ2-1, with 10 positions matching TRBD1. After removal of 2 bases from V and 5 bases from J, the junction contained 6 bases not matched to a gene. CDR3 length: 16 residues. In germline, CDR1 is MDHEN, CDR2 SYDVKM. The CDR3 region has the DNA TGTGCCAGCAGTTTAGGAGGGACAGGGGTCAACAATGAGCAGTTCTTC. Translating it yields CASSLGGTGVNNEQFF.

This chain connects TRBV12-3 or TRBV12-4 to TRBJ1-6, with a weak D call TRBD1 (5 bases). The ends were cut back, 5 bases at V and 8 bases at J, with 10 bases in the middle. The CDR3 loop spans 13 amino acids. The CDR3 nucleotides are TGTGCCAGCAGTGCCTGGGGCGATTCACCCCTCCACTTT. As protein: CASSAWGDSPLHF.

The V and J genes are TRBV4-1 and TRBJ1-5, with a possible D match to TRBD1 (5 bases). The CDR3 loop spans 15 amino acids. Germline V gives CDR1 MGHRA, CDR2 YSYEKL. V lost 0 bases to trimming and J lost 9 bases, with 15 bases between them. For the CDR3, the DNA is TGCGCCAGCAGCCAAGATTTAGGCAGGGCTCGGCCCCAGCATTTT. Translation: CASSQDLGRARPQHF.

The chain has TRBV9 and TRBJ1-5; 8 bases map to TRBD1. Germline V lookup: CDR1 SGDLS, CDR2 YYNGEE. J lost 5 bases, V lost 0 bases, and 4 bases had no gene match. The CDR3 totals 15 residues. CDR3 nucleotides: TGTGCCAGCAGCGTAGGACAGGGGAACGATCAGCCCCAGCATTTT. As protein: CASSVGQGNDQPQHF.

The genes are TRBV29-1 and TRBJ1-2; TRBD1 is a possible D gene (6 bases). V was clipped by 6 bases and J by 3 bases, with 11 bases between them. This CDR3 contains 12 residues. Germline V gene data show CDR1 as SQVTM and CDR2 as ANQGSEA. CDR3 DNA sequence: TGCAGCGTGCGGGCAGGGGACTATGGCTACACCTTC. Its translation is CSVRAGDYGYTF.

The chain couples TRBV11-2 to TRBJ1-1; perhaps TRBD1 as D (5 bases). V was trimmed by 0 bases and J by 1 base, leaving 9 bases between them. Germline V lookup: CDR1 SGHAT, CDR2 FQNNGV. The CDR3 runs 15 residues. This CDR3 is CASSLDGHSNTEAFF. The CDR3, as DNA: TGTGCCAGCAGCTTAGATGGACACTCGAACACTGAAGCTTTCTTT. Looking up the rest from reference TRBV11-2 and TRBJ1-1 gives the full variable domain: EAGVAQSPRYKIIEKRQSVAFWCNPISGHATLYWYQQILGQGPKLLIQFQNNGVVDDSQLPKDRFSAERLKGVDSTLKIQPAKLEDSAVYLCASSLDGHSNTEAFFGQGTRLTVV.

J is TRBJ1-2 and V is TRBV30; the match to TRBD1 covers 10 bases. The V and J ends lost 8 bases and 1 base, in that order; junction bases with no gene match: 1. This CDR3 spans 12 amino acids. CDR1 is GTSNPN and CDR2 is SVGIG in the germline V gene (reference sequence). CDR3 region: CAGQGDNYGYTF. The CDR3 DNA reads as TGTGCCGGACAGGGGGATAACTATGGCTACACCTTC.

The chain recombines TRBV5-1 with TRBJ1-2; D is perhaps TRBD1 (6 bases). CDR3 length: 15 residues. Germline CDR1 reads SGHRS; CDR2 reads YFSETQ. The V end lost 2 bases, the J end lost 4 bases, and 15 bases lay between the germline ends. CDR3 in DNA: TGCGCCAGCAGCTTCGAAACAGGGAATGTCTATGGCTACACCTTC. The encoded protein is CASSFETGNVYGYTF.

This chain uses TRBV12-5 with TRBJ1-1; D is possibly TRBD1 (6 bases). The V and J ends lost 4 bases and 3 bases respectively, with 21 bases between them. The CDR3 covers 17 residues. The germline V gene has CDR1 LGHNT and CDR2 FRNRAP. In nucleotides, the CDR3 is TGTGCTAGTGGTTCCATGGACAGTTCCCTTTCATACACTGAAGCTTTCTTT. It codes for CASGSMDSSLSYTEAFF. Full variable domain (rest looked up from reference TRBV12-5 and TRBJ1-1): DARVTQTPRHKVTEMGQEVTMRCQPILGHNTVFWYRQTMMQGLELLAYFRNRAPLDDSGMPKDRFSAEMPDATLATLKIQPSEPRDSAVYFCASGSMDSSLSYTEAFFGQGTRLTVV.

The chain recombines TRBV28 with TRBJ2-2; TRBD2 is a possible D gene (5 bases). CDR3 size: 14 residues. V gave up 1 base and J gave up 9 bases, with 12 bases separating them. CDR1 is MDHEN, CDR2 SYDVKM, per germline. For the CDR3, the DNA is TGTGCCAGCAGTTTATCAGCGGCTAATCGGGAGCTGTTTTTT. Protein product: CASSLSAANRELFF.

The V call is TRBV19, the J call TRBJ2-2, with 7 bases aligning to TRBD2. J lost 7 bases, V lost 9 bases, and 11 bases had no gene match. CDR3 length: 14 amino acids. Looked up from germline, CDR1 is LNHDA and CDR2 is SQIVND (reference sequence). The CDR3 protein is CASSQRERDGELFF. CDR3 DNA sequence: TGTGCCAGCAGTCAAAGGGAGCGGGACGGGGAGCTGTTTTTT.

This chain uses TRBV18 with TRBJ2-2, with 7 bases identical to TRBD2. V shed 2 bases, J shed 1 base, and the junction held 4 bases outside the gene matches. This CDR3 has 16 residues. Germline CDR1 is KGHSH and CDR2 is LQKENI. The CDR3 DNA sequence: TGTGCCAGCTCACCAGTTTCGGGAGGGAACACCGGGGAGCTGTTTTTT. This translates into CASSPVSGGNTGELFF. Complete variable domain (other parts from reference TRBV18 and TRBJ2-2): NAGVMQNPRHLVRRRGQEARLRCSPMKGHSHVYWYRQLPEEGLKFMVYLQKENIIDESGMPKERFSAEFPKEGPSILRIQQVVRGDSAAYFCASSPVSGGNTGELFFGEGSRLTVL.

The CDR3 region is CASSANAGTGRNEQFF. CDR3 nucleotide sequence: TGTGCCAGCAGTGCAAATGCCGGGACTGGCCGCAATGAGCAGTTCTTC. The chain couples TRBV27 to TRBJ2-1; TRBD2 is a possible D gene (6 bases). Trimming removed 5 bases at V and 6 bases at J, with 20 bases between. The CDR3 is 16 residues long. Germline V lookup: CDR1 MNHEY, CDR2 SMNVEV (reference sequence).

The chain carries TRBV4-2 and TRBJ2-7; TRBD1 aligns across 7 bases. CDR3 length: 16 amino acids. Trimming took 4 bases from V and 0 from J; bases not matched to a gene: 9. Germline V gene data show CDR1 as LGHNA and CDR2 as YNFKEQ. CDR3 residues: CASSPPGDRVSYEQYF. CDR3 in DNA: TGTGCCAGCAGCCCGCCCGGGGACAGAGTCTCCTACGAGCAGTACTTC.

This rearrangement joins TRBV7-2 to TRBJ2-7; TRBD2 aligns across 8 bases. V shed 1 base, J shed 3 bases, and the junction held 5 bases outside the gene matches. The CDR3 contains 15 residues. The germline gives CDR1 SGHTA, CDR2 FQGNSA. DNA of the CDR3: TGTGCCAGCAGCTTAGGCGCGGGAGGCTACTACGAGCAGTACTTC. This gives the protein CASSLGAGGYYEQYF.

This chain uses TRBV19 with TRBJ2-1; 10 positions agree with TRBD2. This CDR3 is 15 amino acids long. Trimming at V came to 3 bases and at J to 9 bases, leaving 8 bases not matched to a gene. CDR1 is LNHDA and CDR2 is SQIVND in the germline V gene (reference sequence). The chain's CDR3 is CASSILAGAVGEQFF. The CDR3 DNA reads as TGTGCCAGTAGTATCCTAGCGGGGGCTGTCGGTGAGCAGTTCTTC.

The chain joins TRBV7-9 to TRBJ2-1, with TRBD2 as a possible D gene (5 bases). The CDR3 runs 14 residues. CDR1 and CDR2 (germline): SEHNR, FQNEAQ (reference sequence). Deletions cut 5 bases from V and 7 bases from J, with 15 bases between. The CDR3 DNA sequence: TGTGCCAGCAGCCACGGGGAGTTGTTGAATGAGCAGTTCTTC. Protein: CASSHGELLNEQFF.